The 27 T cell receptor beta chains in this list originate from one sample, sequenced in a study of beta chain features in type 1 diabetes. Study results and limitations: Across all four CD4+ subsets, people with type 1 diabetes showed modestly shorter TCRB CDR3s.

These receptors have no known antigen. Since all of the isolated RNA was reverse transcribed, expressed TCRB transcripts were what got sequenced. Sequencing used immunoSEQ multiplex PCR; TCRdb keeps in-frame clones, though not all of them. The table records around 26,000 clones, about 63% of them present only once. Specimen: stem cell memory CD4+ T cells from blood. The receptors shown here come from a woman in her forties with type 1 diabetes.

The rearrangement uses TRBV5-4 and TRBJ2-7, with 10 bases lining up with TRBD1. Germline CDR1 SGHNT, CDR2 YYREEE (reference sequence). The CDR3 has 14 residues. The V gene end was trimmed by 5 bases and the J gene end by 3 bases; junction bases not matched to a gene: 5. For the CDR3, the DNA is TGTGCCAGCAGACCGGGACAGGGGAACTACGAGCAGTACTTC. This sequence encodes CASRPGQGNYEQYF. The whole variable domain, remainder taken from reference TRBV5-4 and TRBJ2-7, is ETGVTQSPTHLIKTRGQQVTLRCSSQSGHNTVSWYQQALGQGPQFIFQYYREEENGRGNFPPRFSGLQFPNYSSELNVNALELDDSALYLCASRPGQGNYEQYFGPGTRLTVT.

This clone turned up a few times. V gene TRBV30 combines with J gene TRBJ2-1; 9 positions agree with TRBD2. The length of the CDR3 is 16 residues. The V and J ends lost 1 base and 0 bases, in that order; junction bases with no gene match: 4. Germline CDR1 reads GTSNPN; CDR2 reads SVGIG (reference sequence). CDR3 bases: TGTGCCTGGAGTGACCTTAGCGGGAGCTCCTACAATGAGCAGTTCTTC. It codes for CAWSDLSGSSYNEQFF.

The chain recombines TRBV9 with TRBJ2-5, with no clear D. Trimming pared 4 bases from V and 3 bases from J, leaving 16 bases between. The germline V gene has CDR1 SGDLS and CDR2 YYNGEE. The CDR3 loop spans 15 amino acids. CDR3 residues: CASSPGSITKETQYF. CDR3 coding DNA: TGTGCCAGCAGCCCAGGCTCAATTACCAAAGAGACCCAGTACTTC.

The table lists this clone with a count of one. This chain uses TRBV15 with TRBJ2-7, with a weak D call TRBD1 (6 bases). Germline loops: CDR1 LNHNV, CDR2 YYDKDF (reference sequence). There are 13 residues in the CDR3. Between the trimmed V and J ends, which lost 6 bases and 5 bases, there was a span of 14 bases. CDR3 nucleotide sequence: TGTGCCACCAGACAGGGTTATGTCGACGAGCAGTACTTC. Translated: CATRQGYVDEQYF.

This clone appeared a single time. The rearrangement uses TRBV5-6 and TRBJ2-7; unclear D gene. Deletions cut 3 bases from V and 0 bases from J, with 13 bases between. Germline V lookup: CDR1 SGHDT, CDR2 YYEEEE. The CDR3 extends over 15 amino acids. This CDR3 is CASSSKSLSSYEQYF. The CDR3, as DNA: TGTGCCAGCAGCTCTAAATCCCTAAGCTCCTACGAGCAGTACTTC. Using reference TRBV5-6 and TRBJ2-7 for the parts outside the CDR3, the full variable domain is DAGVTQSPTHLIKTRGQQVTLRCSPKSGHDTVSWYQQALGQGPQFIFQYYEEEERQRGNFPDRFSGHQFPNYSSELNVNALLLGDSALYLCASSSKSLSSYEQYFGPGTRLTVT.

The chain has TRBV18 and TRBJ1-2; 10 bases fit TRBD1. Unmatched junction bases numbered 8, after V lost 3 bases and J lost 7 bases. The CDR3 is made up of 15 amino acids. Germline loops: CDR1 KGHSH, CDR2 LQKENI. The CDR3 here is CASSPPSGTGVGYTF. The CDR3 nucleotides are TGTGCCAGCTCACCCCCGTCCGGGACAGGGGTTGGCTACACCTTC.

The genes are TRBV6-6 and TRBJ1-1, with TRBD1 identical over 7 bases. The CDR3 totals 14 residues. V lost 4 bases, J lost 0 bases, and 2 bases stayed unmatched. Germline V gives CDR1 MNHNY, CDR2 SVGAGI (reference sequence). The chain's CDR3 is CASSWDRVNTEAFF. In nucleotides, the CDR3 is TGTGCCAGCAGTTGGGACAGAGTGAACACTGAAGCTTTCTTT.

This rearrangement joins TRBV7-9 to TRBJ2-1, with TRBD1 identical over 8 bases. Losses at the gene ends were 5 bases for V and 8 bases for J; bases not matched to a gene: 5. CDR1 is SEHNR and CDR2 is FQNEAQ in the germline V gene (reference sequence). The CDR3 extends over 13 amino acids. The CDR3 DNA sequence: TGTGCCAGCAGCGCCAACAGGGGGGATGAGCAGTTCTTC. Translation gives CASSANRGDEQFF. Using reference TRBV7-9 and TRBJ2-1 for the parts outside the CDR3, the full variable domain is DTGVSQNPRHKITKRGQNVTFRCDPISEHNRLYWYRQTLGQGPEFLTYFQNEAQLEKSRLLSDRFSAERPKGSFSTLEIQRTEQGDSAMYLCASSANRGDEQFFGPGTRLTVL.

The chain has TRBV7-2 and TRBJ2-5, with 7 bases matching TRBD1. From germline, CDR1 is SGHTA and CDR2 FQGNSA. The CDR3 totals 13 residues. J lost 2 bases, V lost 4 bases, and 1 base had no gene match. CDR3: CASSSRGQETQYF. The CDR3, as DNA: TGTGCCAGCAGCTCCAGGGGGCAAGAGACCCAGTACTTC.

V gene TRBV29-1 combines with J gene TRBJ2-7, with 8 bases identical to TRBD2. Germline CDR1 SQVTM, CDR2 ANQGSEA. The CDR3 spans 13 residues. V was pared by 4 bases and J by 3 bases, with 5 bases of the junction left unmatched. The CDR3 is CSVVGTSGYEQYF. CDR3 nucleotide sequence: TGCAGCGTTGTTGGTACTAGCGGCTACGAGCAGTACTTC.

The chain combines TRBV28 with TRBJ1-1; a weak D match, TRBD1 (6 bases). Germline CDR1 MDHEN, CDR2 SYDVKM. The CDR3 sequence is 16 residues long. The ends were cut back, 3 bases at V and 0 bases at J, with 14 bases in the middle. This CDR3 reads CASSLIVGTLNTEAFF. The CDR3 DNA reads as TGTGCCAGCAGTTTGATTGTTGGGACACTGAACACTGAAGCTTTCTTT.

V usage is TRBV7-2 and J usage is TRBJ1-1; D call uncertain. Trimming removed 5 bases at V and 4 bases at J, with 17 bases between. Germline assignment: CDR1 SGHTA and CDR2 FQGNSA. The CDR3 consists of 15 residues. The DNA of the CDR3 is TGTGCCAGCAGCCCGTCGACGGGGATGTCCACTGAAGCTTTCTTT. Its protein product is CASSPSTGMSTEAFF.

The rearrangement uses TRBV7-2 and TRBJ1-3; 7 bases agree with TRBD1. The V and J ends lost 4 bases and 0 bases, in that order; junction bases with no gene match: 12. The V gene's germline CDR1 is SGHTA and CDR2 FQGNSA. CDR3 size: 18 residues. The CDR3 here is CASSYPGDRGFSGNTIYF. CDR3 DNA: TGTGCCAGCAGCTACCCGGGGGACAGAGGATTCTCTGGAAACACCATATATTTT.

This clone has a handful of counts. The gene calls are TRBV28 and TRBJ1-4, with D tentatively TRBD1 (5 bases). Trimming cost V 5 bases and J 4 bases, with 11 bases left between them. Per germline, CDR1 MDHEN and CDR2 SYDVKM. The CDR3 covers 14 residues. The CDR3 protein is CASSPPGGNEKLFF. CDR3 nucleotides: TGTGCCAGCAGTCCTCCCGGGGGTAATGAAAAACTGTTTTTT. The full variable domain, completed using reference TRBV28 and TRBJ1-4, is DVKVTQSSRYLVKRTGEKVFLECVQDMDHENMFWYRQDPGLGLRLIYFSYDVKMKEKGDIPEGYSVSREKKERFSLILESASTNQTSMYLCASSPPGGNEKLFFGSGTQLSVL.

The CDR3 DNA reads TGTGCCAGCTCACCAATTTCAGGGGGCAAAGAGACCCAGTACTTC. It encodes CASSPISGGKETQYF. The chain links TRBV18 to TRBJ2-5; 8 nucleotides match TRBD1. The J segment lost 3 bases and the V segment lost 2 bases, leaving 5 bases of the junction unmatched. Per the germline V gene, CDR1 is KGHSH and CDR2 is LQKENI. This CDR3 is 15 amino acids long.

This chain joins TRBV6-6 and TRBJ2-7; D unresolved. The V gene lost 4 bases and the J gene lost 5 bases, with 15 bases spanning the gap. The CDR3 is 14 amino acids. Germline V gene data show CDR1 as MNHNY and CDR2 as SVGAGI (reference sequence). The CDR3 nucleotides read TGTGCCAGCAGTTTTGGGTTCTCTCGGGACGAGCAGTACTTC. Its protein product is CASSFGFSRDEQYF.

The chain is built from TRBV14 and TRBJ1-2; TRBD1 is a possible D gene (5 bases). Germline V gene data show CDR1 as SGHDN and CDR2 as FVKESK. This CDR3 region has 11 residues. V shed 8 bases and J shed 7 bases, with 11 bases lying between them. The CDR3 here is CASSKGAGYTF. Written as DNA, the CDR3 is TGTGCCAGCTCCAAAGGGGCTGGCTACACCTTC.

The CDR3 sequence: CASGLDQGGELFF. In nucleotides, the CDR3 is TGTGCTAGTGGTTTGGATCAGGGCGGGGAGCTGTTTTTT. This sequence joins TRBV12-5 and TRBJ2-2, with TRBD1 as a possible D gene (5 bases). Germline CDR1 reads LGHNT; CDR2 reads FRNRAP. Trimming removed 1 base at V and 7 bases at J, with 7 bases between. CDR3 length equals 13 residues.

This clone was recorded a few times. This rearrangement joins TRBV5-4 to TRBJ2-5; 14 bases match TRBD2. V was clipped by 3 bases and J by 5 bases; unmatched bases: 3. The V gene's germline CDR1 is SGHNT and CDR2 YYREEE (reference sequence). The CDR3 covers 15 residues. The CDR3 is CASSSTSGRGETQYF. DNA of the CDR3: TGTGCCAGCAGCTCGACTAGCGGGAGGGGGGAGACCCAGTACTTC.

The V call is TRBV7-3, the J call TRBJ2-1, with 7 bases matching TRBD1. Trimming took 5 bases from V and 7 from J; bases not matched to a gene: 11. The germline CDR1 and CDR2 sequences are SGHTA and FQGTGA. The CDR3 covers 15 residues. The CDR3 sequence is CASSPRQGRGNEQFF. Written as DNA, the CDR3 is TGTGCCAGCAGCCCCCGACAGGGAAGAGGGAATGAGCAGTTCTTC.

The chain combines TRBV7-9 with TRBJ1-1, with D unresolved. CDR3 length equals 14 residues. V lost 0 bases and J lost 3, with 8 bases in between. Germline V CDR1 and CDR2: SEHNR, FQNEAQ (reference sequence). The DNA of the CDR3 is TGTGCCAGCAGCTTAGCGTTCGTTTACACTGAAGCTTTCTTT. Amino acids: CASSLAFVYTEAFF.

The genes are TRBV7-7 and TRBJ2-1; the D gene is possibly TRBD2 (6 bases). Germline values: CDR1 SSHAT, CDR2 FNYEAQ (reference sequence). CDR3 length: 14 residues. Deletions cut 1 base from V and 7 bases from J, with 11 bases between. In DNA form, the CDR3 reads TGTGCCAGCAGCTTAGGGGGGACTGTTAATGAGCAGTTCTTC. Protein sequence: CASSLGGTVNEQFF. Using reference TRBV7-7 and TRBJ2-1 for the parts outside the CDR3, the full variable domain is GAGVSQSPRYKVTKRGQDVTLRCDPISSHATLYWYQQALGQGPEFLTYFNYEAQPDKSGLPSDRFSAERPEGSISTLTIQRTEQRDSAMYRCASSLGGTVNEQFFGPGTRLTVL.

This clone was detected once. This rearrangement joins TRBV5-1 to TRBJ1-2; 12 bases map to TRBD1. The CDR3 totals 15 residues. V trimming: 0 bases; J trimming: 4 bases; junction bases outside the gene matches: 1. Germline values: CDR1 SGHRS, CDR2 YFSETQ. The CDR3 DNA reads TGCGCCAGCAGCTTGGGGGGACAGGGGGCCTATGGCTACACCTTC. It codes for CASSLGGQGAYGYTF. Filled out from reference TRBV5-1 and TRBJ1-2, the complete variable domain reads KAGVTQTPRYLIKTRGQQVTLSCSPISGHRSVSWYQQTPGQGLQFLFEYFSETQRNKGNFPGRFSGRQFSNSRSEMNVSTLELGDSALYLCASSLGGQGAYGYTFGSGTRLTVV.

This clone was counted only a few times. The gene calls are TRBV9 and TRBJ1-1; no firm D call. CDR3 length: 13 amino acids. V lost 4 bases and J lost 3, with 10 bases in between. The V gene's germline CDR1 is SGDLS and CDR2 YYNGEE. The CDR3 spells CASSQWWYTEAFF. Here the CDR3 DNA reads TGTGCCAGCAGCCAGTGGTGGTACACTGAAGCTTTCTTT.

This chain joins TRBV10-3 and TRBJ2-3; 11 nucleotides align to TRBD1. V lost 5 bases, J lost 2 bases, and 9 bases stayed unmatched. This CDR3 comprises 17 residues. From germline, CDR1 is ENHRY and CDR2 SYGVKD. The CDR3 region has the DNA TGTGCCATCAGTACTTCCGGGACAGGGGGTGACACAGATACGCAGTATTTT. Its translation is CAISTSGTGGDTDTQYF.

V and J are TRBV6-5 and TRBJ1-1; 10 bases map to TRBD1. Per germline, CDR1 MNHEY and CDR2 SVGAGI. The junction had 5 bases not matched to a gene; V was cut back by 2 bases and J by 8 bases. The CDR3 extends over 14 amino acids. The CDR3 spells CASSYVGQGWEAFF. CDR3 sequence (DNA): TGTGCCAGCAGTTACGTGGGACAGGGGTGGGAAGCTTTCTTT.

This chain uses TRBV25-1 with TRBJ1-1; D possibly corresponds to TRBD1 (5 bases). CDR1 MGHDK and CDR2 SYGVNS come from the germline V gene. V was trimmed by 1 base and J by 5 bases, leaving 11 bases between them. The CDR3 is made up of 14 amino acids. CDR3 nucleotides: TGTGCCAGCAGTGAATCGGGGGTCACTACTGAAGCTTTCTTT. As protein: CASSESGVTTEAFF.